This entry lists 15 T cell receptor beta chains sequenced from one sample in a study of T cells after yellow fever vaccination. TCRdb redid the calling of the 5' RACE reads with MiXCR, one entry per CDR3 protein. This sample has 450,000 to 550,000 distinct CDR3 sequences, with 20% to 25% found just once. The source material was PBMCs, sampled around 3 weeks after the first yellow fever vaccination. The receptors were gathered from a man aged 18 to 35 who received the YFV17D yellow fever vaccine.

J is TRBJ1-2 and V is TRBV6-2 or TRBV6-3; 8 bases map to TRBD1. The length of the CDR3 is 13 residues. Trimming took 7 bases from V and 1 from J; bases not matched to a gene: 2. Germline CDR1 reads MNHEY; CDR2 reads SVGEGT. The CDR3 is CASTDRDNYGYTF. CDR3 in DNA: TGTGCCAGCACGGACAGGGATAACTATGGCTACACCTTC.

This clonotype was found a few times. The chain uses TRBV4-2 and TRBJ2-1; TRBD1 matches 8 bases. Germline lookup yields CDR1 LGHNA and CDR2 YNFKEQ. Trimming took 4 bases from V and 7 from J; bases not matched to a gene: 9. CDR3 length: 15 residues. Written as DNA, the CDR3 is TGTGCCAGCAGCCGGGACTCGGACAGGGTGAATGAGCAGTTCTTC. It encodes CASSRDSDRVNEQFF.

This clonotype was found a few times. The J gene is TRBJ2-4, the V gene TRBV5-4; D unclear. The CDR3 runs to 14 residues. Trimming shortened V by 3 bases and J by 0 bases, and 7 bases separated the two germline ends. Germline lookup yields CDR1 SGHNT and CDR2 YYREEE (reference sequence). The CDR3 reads CASSSPGAKNIQYF. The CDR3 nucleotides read TGTGCCAGCAGCTCCCCGGGAGCCAAAAACATTCAGTACTTC.

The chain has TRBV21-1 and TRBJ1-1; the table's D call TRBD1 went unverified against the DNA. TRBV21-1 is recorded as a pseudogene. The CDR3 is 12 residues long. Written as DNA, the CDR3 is TGTGCCAGCAGCAATCAGGGGGTGTCGGCTTTCTTT. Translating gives CASSNQGVSAFF.

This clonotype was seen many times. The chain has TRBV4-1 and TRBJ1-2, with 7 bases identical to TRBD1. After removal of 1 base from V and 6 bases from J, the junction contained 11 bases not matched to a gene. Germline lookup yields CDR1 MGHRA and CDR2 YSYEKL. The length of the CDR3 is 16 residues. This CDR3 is CASSQVLRRQGHGYTF. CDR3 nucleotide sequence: TGCGCCAGCAGCCAAGTTTTACGTCGACAGGGCCATGGCTACACCTTC.

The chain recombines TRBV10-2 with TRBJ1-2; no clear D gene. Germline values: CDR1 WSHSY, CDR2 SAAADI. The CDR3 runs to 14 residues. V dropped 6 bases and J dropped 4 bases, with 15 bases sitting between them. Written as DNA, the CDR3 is TGCGCCAGCAGCGCACGGAACTTTGGCTATGGCTACACCTTC. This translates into CASSARNFGYGYTF.

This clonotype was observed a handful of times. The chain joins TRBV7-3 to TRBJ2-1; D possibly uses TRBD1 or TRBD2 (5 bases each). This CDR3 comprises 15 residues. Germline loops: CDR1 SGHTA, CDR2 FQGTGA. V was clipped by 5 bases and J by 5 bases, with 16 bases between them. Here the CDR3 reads CASSAWDRRNNEQFF. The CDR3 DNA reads TGTGCCAGCAGCGCCTGGGACCGTAGAAACAATGAGCAGTTCTTC. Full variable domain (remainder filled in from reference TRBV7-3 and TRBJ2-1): GAGVSQTPSNKVTEKGKYVELRCDPISGHTALYWYRQSLGQGPEFLIYFQGTGAADDSGLPNDRFFAVRPEGSVSTLKIQRTERGDSAVYLCASSAWDRRNNEQFFGPGTRLTVL.

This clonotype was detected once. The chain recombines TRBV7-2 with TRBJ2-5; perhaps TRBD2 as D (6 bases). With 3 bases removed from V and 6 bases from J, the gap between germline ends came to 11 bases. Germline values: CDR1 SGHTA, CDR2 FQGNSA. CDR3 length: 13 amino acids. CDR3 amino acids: CASSLGGVKTQYF. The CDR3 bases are TGTGCCAGCAGCTTGGGCGGGGTGAAGACCCAGTACTTC.

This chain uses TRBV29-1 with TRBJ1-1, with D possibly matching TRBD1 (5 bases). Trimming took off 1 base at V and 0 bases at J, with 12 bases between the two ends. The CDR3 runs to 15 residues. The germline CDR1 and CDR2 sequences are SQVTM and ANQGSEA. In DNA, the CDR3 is TGCAGCGTTGAAGGCTTCCGACAGCTGAACACTGAAGCTTTCTTT. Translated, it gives CSVEGFRQLNTEAFF.

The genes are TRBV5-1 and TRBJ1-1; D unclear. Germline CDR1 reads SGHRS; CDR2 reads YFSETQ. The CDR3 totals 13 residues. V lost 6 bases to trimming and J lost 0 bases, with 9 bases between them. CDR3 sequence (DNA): TGCGCCAGCACCCAGGACTTGAACACTGAAGCTTTCTTT. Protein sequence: CASTQDLNTEAFF.

The CDR3 region has the DNA TGTGCCAGCCAAAACGGACTAGCGGGGGCCAGAGGAGAGACCCAGTACTTC. This gives the protein CASQNGLAGARGETQYF. The chain links TRBV5-4 to TRBJ2-5; 13 nucleotides agree with TRBD2. CDR3 length: 17 residues. Per the germline V gene, CDR1 is SGHNT and CDR2 is YYREEE (reference sequence). The V and J ends lost 7 bases and 4 bases, in that order; junction bases with no gene match: 13.

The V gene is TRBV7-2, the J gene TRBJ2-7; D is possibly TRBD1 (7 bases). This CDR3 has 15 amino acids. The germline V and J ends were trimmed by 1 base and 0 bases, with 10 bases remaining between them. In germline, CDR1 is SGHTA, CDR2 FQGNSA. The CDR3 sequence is CASSLGGTVSYEQYF. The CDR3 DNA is TGTGCCAGCAGCTTAGGCGGGACAGTCTCCTACGAGCAGTACTTC.

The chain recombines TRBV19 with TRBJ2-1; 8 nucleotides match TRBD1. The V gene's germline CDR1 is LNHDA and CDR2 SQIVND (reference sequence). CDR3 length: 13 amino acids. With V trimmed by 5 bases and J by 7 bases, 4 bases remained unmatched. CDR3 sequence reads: CASSATGGNEQFF. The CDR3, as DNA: TGTGCCAGTAGTGCAACAGGGGGGAATGAGCAGTTCTTC. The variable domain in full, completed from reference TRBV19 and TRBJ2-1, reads DGGITQSPKYLFRKEGQNVTLSCEQNLNHDAMYWYRQDPGQGLRLIYYSQIVNDFQKGDIAEGYSVSREKKESFPLTVTSAQKNPTAFYLCASSATGGNEQFFGPGTRLTVL.

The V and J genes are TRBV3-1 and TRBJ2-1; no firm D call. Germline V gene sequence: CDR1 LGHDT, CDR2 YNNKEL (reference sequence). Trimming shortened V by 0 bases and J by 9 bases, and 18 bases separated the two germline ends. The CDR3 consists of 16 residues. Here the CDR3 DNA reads TGTGCCAGCAGCCAAGAACATGCGCCGGCGCGTCCTGAGCAGTTCTTC. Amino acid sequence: CASSQEHAPARPEQFF.

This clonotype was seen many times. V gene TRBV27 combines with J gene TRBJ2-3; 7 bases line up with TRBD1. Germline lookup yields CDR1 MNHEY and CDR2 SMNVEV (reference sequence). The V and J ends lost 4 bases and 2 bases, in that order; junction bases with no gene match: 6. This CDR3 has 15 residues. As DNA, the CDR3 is TGTGCCAGCAGTTCCGGGGACAGATACACAGATACGCAGTATTTT. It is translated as CASSSGDRYTDTQYF.